The following is a T cell receptor (beta chain) sequence with its context. Which antigen it targets is not known. Per-base qualities were not stored, and no clone one base away is much larger. The germline V end is reduced by 2 bases and the J end by 5 bases; junction bases left unmatched: 12. CDR1 and CDR2 are drawn from the germline V gene: SGHTA, FQGNSA. The CDR3 has 17 amino acids, counting the end cysteine and phenylalanine. Here the CDR3 DNA is all that survives: 51 bases in frame from base 1. Enrolling through a virtual design, the prospective study's participants ranged in age from about 18 to 100 years and lived across 20 to 25 United States geographic areas. In the prospective study, cohorts were assigned on the basis of participant-reported clinical history obtained from a screening survey and a study questionnaire. A participant counted as exposed if, within 2 weeks of entering the study, that participant had been in contact with someone who had a PCR-confirmed or clinician-diagnosed COVID-19 case. Each participant in the prospective study had whole blood, serum and a nasopharyngeal or oropharyngeal swab collected by mobile phlebotomists. Additional blood draws and questionnaires over an approximately two-month period could optionally be provided by prospective study participants. Before DNA extraction, prospective study blood samples were shipped either frozen or at room temperature.

TCRbeta CDR3 regions were amplified from genomic DNA by means of the immunoSEQ Assay, a bias-controlled multiplex PCR. Regarding the original processing steps: Within the assay, amplification of reference gene primers was used to estimate how many nucleated cells each sample contained. Sequence reads were collapsed and filtered to measure the absolute abundance of every unique TCRbeta CDR3 rearrangement. For each sample, productive Simpson clonality was calculated by taking the square root of Simpson's diversity index across productive rearrangements. TCRdb limited this immuneACCESS table to in-frame rearrangements with V and J called. A share of clones is missing; checked studies link under half to unresolved V genes, and the rest is unexplained. V, J and clone size are taken as reported in that table, and D and trimming were inferred from the DNA itself. Here the sample has roughly 430,000 clones; nearly 90% occur a single time. The top ten constitute less than 1.5% of the sample.

The entry originates in a study of blood T cell repertoires in COVID-19 (dated by TCRdb to 2020 to 2021). Concerning the study at large: Samples covering the acute and convalescent phases of COVID-19 were provided by collaborators in the United States, Italy and Spain. The samples were drawn from the first 160 participants of the ongoing ImmuneRACE study and from 1,200 or so subjects provided by 6 global collaborators. A de-identified subject ID, COVID-19 status, age in years and sex were almost always included in the sample metadata. HLA class I and class II types, where available, came from metadata supplied by the sample provider rather than from assay-based typing. The prospective study material was composed of cDNA or gDNA derived from T cells, B-cell-depleted T cells, or PBMCs. A freely available public database, intended as a resource for researchers studying the immune response to SARS-CoV-2, is where the repertoires were released. Deeply sampled blood TCRbeta repertoires from subjects exposed to, actively infected with, or recovered from COVID-19 were included in the dataset. The research as a whole found: Clinical and demographic metadata were provided uncurated, with the amount varying by source and participant.

The sequence is built from TRBV7-2 and TRBJ2-7, with 10 bases in between that match TRBD2. The origin of this receptor is a woman in her late teens or twenties who had been exposed to COVID-19. Sequences were obtained from PBMCs or T cells enriched from blood (not recorded which). The CDR3 protein is CASSLRGASGSWDEQYF. The DNA sequence is TGTGCCAGCAGCTTACGGGGTGCTAGCGGGAGCTGGGACGAGCAGTACTTC. This CDR3, with the reference TRBV7-2 and TRBJ2-7 proteins standing in past its ends, gives the full variable domain GAGVSQSPSNKVTEKGKDVELRCDPISGHTALYWYRQSLGQGLEFLIYFQGNSAPDKSGLPSDRFSAERTGGSVSTLTIQRTQQEDSAVYLCASSLRGASGSWDEQYFGPGTRLTVT.